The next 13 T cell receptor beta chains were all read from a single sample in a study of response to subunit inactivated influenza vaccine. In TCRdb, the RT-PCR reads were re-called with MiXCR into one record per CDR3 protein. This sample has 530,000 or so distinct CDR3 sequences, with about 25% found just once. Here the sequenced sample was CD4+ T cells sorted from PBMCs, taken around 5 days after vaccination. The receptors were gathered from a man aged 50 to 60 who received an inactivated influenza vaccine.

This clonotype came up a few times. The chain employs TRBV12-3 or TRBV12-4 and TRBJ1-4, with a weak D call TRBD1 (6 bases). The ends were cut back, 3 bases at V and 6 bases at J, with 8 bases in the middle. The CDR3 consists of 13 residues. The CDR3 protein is CASSLSGDEKLFF. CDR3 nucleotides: TGTGCCAGCAGTTTGTCAGGGGATGAAAAACTGTTTTTT.

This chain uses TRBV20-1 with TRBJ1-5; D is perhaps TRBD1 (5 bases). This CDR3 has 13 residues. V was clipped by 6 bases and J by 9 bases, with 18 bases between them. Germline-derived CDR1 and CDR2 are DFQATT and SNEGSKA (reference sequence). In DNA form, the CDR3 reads TGCAGTGCCGACCCGGAGGGACTACGGCCCCAGCATTTT. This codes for CSADPEGLRPQHF.

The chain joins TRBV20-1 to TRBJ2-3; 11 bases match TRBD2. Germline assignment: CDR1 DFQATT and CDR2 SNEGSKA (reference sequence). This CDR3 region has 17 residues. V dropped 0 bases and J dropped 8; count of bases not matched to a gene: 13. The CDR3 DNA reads TGCAGTGCTAGAGATGTAGCCACTACTAGCGGGGGAGGTACGCAGTATTTT. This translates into CSARDVATTSGGGTQYF.

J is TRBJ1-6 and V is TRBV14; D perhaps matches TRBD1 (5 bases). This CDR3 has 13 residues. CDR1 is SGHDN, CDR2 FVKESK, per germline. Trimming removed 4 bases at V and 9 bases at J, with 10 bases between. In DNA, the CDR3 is TGTGCCAGCAGCCCAAACAGGATTTCACCCCTCCACTTT. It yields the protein CASSPNRISPLHF.

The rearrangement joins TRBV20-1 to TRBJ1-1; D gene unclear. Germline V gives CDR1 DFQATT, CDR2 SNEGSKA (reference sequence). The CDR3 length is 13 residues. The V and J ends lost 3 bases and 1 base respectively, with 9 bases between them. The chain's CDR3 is CSARTWGNTEAFF. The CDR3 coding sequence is TGCAGTGCTAGGACCTGGGGGAACACTGAAGCTTTCTTT.

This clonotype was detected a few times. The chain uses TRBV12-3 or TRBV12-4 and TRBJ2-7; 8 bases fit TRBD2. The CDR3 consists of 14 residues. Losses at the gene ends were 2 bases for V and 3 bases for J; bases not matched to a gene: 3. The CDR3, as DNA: TGTGCCAGCAGTTTAAGCGGGGGAAACTACGAGCAGTACTTC. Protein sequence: CASSLSGGNYEQYF.

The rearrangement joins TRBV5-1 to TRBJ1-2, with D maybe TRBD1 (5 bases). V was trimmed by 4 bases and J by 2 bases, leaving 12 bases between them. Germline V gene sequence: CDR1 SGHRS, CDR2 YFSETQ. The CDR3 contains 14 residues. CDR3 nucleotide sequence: TGCGCCAGCAGCCAAGGGGCCCAGAACTATGGCTACACCTTC. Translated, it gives CASSQGAQNYGYTF. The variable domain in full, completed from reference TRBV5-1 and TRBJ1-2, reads KAGVTQTPRYLIKTRGQQVTLSCSPISGHRSVSWYQQTPGQGLQFLFEYFSETQRNKGNFPGRFSGRQFSNSRSEMNVSTLELGDSALYLCASSQGAQNYGYTFGSGTRLTVV.

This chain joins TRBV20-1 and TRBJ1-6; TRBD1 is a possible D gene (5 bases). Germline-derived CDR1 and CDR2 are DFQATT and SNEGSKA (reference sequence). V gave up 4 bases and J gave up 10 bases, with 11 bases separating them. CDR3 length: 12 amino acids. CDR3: CSATPWGSPLHF. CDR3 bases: TGCAGTGCTACCCCTTGGGGGTCACCCCTCCACTTT.

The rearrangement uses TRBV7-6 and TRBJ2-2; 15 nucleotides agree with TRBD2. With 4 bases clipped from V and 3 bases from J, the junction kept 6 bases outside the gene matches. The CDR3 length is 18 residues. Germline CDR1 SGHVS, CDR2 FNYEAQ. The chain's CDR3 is CASSSTGLAGGYTGELFF. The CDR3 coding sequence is TGTGCCAGCAGCTCAACGGGACTAGCGGGAGGCTACACCGGGGAGCTGTTTTTT. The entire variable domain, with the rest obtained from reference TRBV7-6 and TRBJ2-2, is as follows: GAGVSQSPRYKVTKRGQDVALRCDPISGHVSLYWYRQALGQGPEFLTYFNYEAQQDKSGLPNDRFSAERPEGSISTLTIQRTEQRDSAMYRCASSSTGLAGGYTGELFFGEGSRLTVL.

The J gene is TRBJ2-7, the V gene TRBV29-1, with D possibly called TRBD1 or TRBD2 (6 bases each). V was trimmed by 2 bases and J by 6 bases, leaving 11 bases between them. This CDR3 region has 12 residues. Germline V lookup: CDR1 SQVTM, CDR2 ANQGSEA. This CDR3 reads CSVELGGGEQYF. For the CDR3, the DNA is TGCAGCGTTGAACTGGGGGGCGGCGAGCAGTACTTC.

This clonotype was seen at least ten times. CDR3 bases: TGCAGTGCTCCCCAAACAGGGCTAGAGACCCAGTACTTC. It specifies CSAPQTGLETQYF. J is TRBJ2-5 and V is TRBV20-1, with D possibly being TRBD1 (6 bases). The V and J ends lost 5 bases and 4 bases respectively, with 14 bases between them. The germline V gene encodes CDR1 DFQATT and CDR2 SNEGSKA (reference sequence). CDR3 length: 13 amino acids.

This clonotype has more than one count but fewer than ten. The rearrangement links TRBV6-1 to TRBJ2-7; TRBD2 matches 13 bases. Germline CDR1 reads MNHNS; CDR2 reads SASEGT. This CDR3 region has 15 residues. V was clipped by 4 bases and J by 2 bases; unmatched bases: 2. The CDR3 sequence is CASSAGTSGTYEQYF. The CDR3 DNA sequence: TGTGCCAGCAGTGCCGGGACTAGCGGGACCTACGAGCAGTACTTC.

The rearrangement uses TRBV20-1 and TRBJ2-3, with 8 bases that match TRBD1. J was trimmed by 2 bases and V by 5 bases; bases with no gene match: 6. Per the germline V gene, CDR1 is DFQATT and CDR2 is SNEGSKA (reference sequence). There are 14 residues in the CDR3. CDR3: CSAGTGGNTDTQYF. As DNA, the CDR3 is TGCAGTGCTGGGACAGGTGGTAACACAGATACGCAGTATTTT.